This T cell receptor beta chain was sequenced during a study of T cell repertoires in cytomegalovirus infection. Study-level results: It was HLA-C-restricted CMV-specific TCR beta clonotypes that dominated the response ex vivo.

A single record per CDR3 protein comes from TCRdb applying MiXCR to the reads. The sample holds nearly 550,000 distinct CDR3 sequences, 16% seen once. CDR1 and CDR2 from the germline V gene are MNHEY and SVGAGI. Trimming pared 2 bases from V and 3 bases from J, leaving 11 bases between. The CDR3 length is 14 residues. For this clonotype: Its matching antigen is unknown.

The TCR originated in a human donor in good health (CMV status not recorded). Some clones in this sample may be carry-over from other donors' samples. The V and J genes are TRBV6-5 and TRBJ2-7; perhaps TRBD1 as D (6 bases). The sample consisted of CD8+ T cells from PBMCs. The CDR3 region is CASSYERGIYEQYF. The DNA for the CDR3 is TGTGCCAGCAGTTACGAGAGGGGGATCTACGAGCAGTACTTC.